The source of this T cell receptor (beta chain) is a study of CD8 T cells in ankylosing spondylitis. Study-level findings and limits: CD8+ cells made up the disease-linked clones, which were relatively rare in peripheral blood.

TCRdb re-called the 5' RACE reads through MiXCR, storing one row per CDR3 protein. This sample has hundreds of thousands of distinct CDR3 sequences; 25% to 30% occur once, and the top ten carry about 7%. This clonotype was counted ten times or more. The antigen remains undetermined. This CDR3 has 12 amino acids. V shed 3 bases and J shed 10 bases, with 9 bases lying between them. CDR1 is SGHTA, CDR2 FQGNSA, per germline. Material: blood, either unsorted or a sorted T cell fraction (not recorded which). This receptor was identified in a male donor with ankylosing spondylitis or in good health (not recorded which). J is TRBJ1-4 and V is TRBV7-2; D is ambiguous. This chain's CDR3 is CASSFQDGKLFF. The DNA for the CDR3 is TGTGCCAGCAGCTTCCAGGATGGAAAACTGTTTTTT. Full variable domain (outside the CDR3, taken from reference TRBV7-2 and TRBJ1-4): GAGVSQSPSNKVTEKGKDVELRCDPISGHTALYWYRQSLGQGLEFLIYFQGNSAPDKSGLPSDRFSAERTGGSVSTLTIQRTQQEDSAVYLCASSFQDGKLFFGSGTQLSVL.